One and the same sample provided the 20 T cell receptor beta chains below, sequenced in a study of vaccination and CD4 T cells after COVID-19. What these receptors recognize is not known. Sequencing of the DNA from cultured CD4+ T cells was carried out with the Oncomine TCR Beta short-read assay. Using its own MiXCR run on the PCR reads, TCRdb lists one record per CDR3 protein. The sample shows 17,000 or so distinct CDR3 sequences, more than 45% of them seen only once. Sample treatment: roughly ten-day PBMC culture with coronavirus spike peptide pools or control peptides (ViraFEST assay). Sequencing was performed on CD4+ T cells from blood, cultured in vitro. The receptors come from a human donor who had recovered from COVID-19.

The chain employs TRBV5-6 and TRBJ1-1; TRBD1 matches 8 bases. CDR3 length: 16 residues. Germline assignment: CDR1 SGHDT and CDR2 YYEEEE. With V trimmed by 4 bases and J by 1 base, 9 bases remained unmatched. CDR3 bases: TGTGCCAGCAGCCATCCCCCTGGACAGGGGAACACTGAAGCTTTCTTT. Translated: CASSHPPGQGNTEAFF. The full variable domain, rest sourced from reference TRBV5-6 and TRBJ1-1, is DAGVTQSPTHLIKTRGQQVTLRCSPKSGHDTVSWYQQALGQGPQFIFQYYEEEERQRGNFPDRFSGHQFPNYSSELNVNALLLGDSALYLCASSHPPGQGNTEAFFGQGTRLTVV.

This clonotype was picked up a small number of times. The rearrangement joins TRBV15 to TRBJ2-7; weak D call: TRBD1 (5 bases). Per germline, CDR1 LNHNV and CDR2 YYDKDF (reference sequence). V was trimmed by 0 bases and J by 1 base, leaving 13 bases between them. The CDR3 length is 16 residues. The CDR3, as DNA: TGTGCCACCAGCAGAGATAGAACAGGATATTCCTACGAGCAGTACTTC. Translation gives CATSRDRTGYSYEQYF.

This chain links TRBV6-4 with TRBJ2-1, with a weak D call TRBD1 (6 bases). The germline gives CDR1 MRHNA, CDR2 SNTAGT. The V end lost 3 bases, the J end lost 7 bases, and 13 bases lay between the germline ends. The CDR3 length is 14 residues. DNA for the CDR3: TGTGCCAGCAGTGAACAGGGTGGTCTTAATGAGCAGTTCTTC. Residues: CASSEQGGLNEQFF.

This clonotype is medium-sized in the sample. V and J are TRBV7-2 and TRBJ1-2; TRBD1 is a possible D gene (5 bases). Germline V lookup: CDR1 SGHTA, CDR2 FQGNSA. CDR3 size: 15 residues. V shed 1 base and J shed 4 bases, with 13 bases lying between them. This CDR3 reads CASSLGSGIVYGYTF. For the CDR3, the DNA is TGTGCCAGCAGCTTAGGTTCAGGGATCGTCTATGGCTACACCTTC.

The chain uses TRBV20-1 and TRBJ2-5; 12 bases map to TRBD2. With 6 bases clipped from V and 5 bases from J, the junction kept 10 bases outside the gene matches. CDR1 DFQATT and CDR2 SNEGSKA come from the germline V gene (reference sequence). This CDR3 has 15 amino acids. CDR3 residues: CSALLAGGQWETQYF. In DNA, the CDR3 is TGCAGTGCCCTTCTAGCGGGAGGGCAGTGGGAGACCCAGTACTTC.

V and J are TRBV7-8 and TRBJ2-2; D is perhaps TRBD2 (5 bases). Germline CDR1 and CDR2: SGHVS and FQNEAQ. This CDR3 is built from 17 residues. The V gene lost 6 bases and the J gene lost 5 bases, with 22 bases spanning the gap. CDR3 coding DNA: TGTGCCAGCAGAGGAAGAAGACACCTGAGGGAGACCGGGGAGCTGTTTTTT. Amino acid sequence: CASRGRRHLRETGELFF.

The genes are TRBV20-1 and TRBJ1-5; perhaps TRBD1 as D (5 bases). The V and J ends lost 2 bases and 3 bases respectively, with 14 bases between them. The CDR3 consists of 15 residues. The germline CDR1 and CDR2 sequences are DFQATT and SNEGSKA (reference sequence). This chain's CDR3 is CSARQGFGFNQPQHF. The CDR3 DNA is TGCAGTGCTAGACAGGGTTTTGGGTTCAATCAGCCCCAGCATTTT.

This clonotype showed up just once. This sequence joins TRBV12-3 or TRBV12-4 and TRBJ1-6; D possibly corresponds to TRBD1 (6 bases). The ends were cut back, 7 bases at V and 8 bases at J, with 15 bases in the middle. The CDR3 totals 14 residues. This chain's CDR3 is CASTWGDTDSPLHF. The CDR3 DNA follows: TGTGCCAGCACCTGGGGGGACACGGATTCACCCCTCCACTTT.

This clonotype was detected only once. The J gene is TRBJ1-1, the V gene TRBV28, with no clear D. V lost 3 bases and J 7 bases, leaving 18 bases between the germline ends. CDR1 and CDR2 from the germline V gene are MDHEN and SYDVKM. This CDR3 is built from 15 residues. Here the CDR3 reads CASSFSGEPTLEAFF. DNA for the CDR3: TGTGCCAGCAGTTTTTCCGGGGAGCCCACCCTTGAAGCTTTCTTT.

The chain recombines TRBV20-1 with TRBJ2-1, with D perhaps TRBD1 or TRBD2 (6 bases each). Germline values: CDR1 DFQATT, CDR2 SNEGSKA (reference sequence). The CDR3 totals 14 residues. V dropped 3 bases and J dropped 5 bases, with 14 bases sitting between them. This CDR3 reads CSASDGGRHNEQFF. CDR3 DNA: TGCAGTGCTAGTGACGGGGGCCGTCACAATGAGCAGTTCTTC.

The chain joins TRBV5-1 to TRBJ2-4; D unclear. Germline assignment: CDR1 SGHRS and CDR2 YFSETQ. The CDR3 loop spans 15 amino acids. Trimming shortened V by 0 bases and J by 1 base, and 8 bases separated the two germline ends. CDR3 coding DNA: TGCGCCAGCAGCTTGGTTAACGGGGCCAAAAACATTCAGTACTTC. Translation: CASSLVNGAKNIQYF. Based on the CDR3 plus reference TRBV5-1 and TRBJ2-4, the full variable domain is KAGVTQTPRYLIKTRGQQVTLSCSPISGHRSVSWYQQTPGQGLQFLFEYFSETQRNKGNFPGRFSGRQFSNSRSEMNVSTLELGDSALYLCASSLVNGAKNIQYFGAGTRLSVL.

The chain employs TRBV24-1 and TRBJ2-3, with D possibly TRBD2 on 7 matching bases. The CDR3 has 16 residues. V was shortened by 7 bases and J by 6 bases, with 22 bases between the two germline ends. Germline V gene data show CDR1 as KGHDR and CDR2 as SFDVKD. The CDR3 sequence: CATSAIEGGVGDTQYF. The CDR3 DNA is TGTGCCACCAGCGCTATTGAGGGGGGGGTTGGGGATACGCAGTATTTT.

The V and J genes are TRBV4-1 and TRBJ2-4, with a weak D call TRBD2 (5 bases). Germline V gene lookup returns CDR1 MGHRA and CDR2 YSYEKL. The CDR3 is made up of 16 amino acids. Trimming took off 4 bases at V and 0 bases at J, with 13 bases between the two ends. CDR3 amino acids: CASSPFWGVAKNIQYF. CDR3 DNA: TGCGCCAGCAGCCCCTTCTGGGGAGTAGCCAAAAACATTCAGTACTTC.

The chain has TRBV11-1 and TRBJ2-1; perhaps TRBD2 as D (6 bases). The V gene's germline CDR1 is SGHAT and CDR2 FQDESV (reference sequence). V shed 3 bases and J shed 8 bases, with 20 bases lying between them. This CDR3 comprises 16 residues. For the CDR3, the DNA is TGTGCCAGCAGCTTGTTTTGGAGGGCGACGGGCGATGAGCAGTTCTTC. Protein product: CASSLFWRATGDEQFF.

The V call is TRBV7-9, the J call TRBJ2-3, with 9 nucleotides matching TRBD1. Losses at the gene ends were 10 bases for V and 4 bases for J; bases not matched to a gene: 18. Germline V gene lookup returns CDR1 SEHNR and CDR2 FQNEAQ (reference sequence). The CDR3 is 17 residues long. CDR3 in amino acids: CATMGGVRTGGADTQYF. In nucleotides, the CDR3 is TGTGCCACGATGGGGGGCGTCCGTACAGGGGGCGCAGATACGCAGTATTTT.

CDR3 region: CASSEVVGAKTEAFF. In nucleotides, the CDR3 is TGTGCCAGCAGTGAAGTCGTGGGGGCGAAGACTGAAGCTTTCTTT. This chain links TRBV6-1 with TRBJ1-1; a weak D match, TRBD1 (6 bases). Germline-derived CDR1 and CDR2 are MNHNS and SASEGT. V was clipped by 1 base and J by 5 bases, with 14 bases between them. There are 15 residues in the CDR3.

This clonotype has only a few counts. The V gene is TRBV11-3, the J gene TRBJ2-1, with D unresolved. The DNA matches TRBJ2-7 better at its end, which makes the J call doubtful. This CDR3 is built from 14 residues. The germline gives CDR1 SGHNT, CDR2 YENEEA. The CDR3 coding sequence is TGTGCCAGCAGCTACCGACCAGAGATGGACGAGCAGTACTTC. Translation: CASSYRPEMDEQYF.

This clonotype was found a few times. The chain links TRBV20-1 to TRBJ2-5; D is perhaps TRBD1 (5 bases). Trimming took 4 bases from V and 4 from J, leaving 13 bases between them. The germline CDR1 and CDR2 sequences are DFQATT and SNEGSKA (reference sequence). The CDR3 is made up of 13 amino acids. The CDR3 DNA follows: TGCAGTGCTATAGGAGCAGGGATAGAGACCCAGTACTTC. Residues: CSAIGAGIETQYF.

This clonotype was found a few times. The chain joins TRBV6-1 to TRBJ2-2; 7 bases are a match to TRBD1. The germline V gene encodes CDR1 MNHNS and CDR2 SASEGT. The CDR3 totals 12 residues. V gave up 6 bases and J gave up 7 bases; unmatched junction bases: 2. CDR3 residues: CASSRQGGELFF. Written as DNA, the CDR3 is TGTGCCAGCAGCAGACAGGGCGGGGAGCTGTTTTTT.

This chain's CDR3 is CASSFSGGGTDTQYF. CDR3 nucleotides: TGTGCCAGCAGCTTTAGCGGGGGGGGCACAGATACGCAGTATTTT. This chain joins TRBV7-2 and TRBJ2-3, with TRBD2 matching over 11 bases. CDR3 size: 15 residues. Germline assignment: CDR1 SGHTA and CDR2 FQGNSA. Losses at the gene ends were 3 bases for V and 1 base for J; bases not matched to a gene: 0.